The entry below describes one T cell receptor beta chain. Libraries were prepared by immunoSEQ multiplex PCR; TCRdb keeps only in-frame clonotypes and omits some of them. In the table there are nearly 45,000 clones, about 80% of which are singletons. The data belong to a study of OX40 agonist ivuxolimab in advanced cancers. At the level of the study: Patients receiving dose escalation had hepatocellular carcinoma, melanoma, renal cell or head and neck cancer.

The CDR3 covers 13 residues. Looked up from germline, CDR1 is SEHNR and CDR2 is FQNEAQ (reference sequence). V was trimmed by 8 bases and J by 4 bases, leaving 13 bases between them. The sequences come from CD4+ or CD8+ T cells sorted from blood, collected in a trial of the OX40 agonist ivuxolimab. The chain joins TRBV7-9 to TRBJ2-3; D gene ambiguous. This TCR derives from an adult with an advanced solid tumor such as melanoma, head and neck, liver or kidney cancer. The CDR3 region is CASGDGVPDTQYF. The CDR3 bases are TGTGCCAGCGGCGATGGGGTCCCAGATACGCAGTATTTT.